The clone carrying this T cell receptor (beta chain) appeared a few times. Its target is not known. This specimen comes from a study of cytomegalovirus exposure and HLA in healthy donors. V lost 0 bases and J lost 5, with 25 bases in between. Germline V CDR1 and CDR2: SQVTM, ANQGSEA. The CDR3 extends over 18 amino acids. Use of 60 Vbeta and 13 Jbeta primers characterized the PCR. Profiled with immunoSEQ multiplex PCR; TCRdb holds only in-frame clones, not every one. The profile shows under 150,000 clones, 80% of them singletons. The donors, nominally healthy at sampling, likely had unrecorded immune exposures. The study's findings and limits: TRBV6-2, TRBV6-3 and some other V segments were unresolvable in 87-base-pair reads. In a later analysis, V- and J-gene trimming of beta chains associated with a DCLRE1C missense variant, replicated independently.

The sequenced sample was PBMCs. The J gene is TRBJ1-1, the V gene TRBV29-1; TRBD1 might be the D (6 bases). The TCR comes from a woman aged 40 to 55 in good health and CMV-seronegative. The CDR3: CSVEEEAGGDSRGTEAFF. CDR3 bases: TGCAGCGTTGAAGAGGAGGCGGGGGGCGACTCTCGGGGTACTGAAGCTTTCTTT. The full variable domain, with the rest looked up from reference TRBV29-1 and TRBJ1-1, is SAVISQKPSRDICQRGTSLTIQCQVDSQVTMMFWYRQQPGQSLTLIATANQGSEATYESGFVIDKFPISRPNLTFSTLTVSNMSPEDSSIYLCSVEEEAGGDSRGTEAFFGQGTRLTVV.